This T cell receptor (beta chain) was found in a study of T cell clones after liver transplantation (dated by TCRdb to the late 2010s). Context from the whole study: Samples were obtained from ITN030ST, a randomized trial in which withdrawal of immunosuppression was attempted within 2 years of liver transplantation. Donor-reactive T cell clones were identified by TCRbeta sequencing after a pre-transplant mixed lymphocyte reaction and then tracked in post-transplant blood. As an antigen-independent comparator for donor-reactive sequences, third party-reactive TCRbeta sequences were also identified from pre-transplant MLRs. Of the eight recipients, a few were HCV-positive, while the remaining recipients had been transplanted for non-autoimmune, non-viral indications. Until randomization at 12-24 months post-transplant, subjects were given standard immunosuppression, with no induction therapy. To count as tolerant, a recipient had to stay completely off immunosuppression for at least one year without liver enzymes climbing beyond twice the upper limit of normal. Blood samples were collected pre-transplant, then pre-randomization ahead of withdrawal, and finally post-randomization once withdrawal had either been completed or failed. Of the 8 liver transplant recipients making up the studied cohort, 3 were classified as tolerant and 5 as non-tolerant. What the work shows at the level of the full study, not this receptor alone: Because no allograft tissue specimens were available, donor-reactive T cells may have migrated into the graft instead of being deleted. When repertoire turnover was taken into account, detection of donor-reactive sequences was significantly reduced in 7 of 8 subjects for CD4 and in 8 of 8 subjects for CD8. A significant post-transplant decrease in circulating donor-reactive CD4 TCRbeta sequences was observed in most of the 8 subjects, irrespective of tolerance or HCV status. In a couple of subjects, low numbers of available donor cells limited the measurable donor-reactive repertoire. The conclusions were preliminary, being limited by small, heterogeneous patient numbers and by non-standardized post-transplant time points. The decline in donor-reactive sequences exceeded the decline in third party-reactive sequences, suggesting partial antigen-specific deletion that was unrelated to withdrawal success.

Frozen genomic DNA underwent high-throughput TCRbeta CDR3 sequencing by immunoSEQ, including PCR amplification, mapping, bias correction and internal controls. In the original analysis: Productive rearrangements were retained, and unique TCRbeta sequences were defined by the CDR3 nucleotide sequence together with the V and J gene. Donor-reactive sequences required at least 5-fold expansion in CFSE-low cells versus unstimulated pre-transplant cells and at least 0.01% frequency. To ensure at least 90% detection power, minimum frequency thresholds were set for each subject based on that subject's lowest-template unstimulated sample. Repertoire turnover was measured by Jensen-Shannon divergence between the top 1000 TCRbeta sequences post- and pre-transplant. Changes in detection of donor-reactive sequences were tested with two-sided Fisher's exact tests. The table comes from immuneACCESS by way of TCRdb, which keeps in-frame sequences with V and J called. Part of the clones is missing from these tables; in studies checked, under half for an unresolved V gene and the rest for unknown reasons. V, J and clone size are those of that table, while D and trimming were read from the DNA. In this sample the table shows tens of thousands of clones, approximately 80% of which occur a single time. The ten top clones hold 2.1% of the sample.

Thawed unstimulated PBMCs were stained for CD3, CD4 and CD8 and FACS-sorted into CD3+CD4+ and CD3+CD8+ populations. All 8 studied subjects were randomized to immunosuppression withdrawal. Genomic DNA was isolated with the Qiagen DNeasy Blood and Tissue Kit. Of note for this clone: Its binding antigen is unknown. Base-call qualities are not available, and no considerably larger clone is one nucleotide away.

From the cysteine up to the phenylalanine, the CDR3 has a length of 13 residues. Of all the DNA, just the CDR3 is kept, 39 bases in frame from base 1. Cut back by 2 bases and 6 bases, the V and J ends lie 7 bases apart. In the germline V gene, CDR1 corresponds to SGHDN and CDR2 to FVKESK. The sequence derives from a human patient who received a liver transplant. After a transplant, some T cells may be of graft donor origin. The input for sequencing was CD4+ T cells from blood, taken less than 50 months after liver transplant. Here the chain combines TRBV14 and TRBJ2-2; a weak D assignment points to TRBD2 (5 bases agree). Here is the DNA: TGTGCCAGCAGCCAACAGAGGGCCGGGGAGCTGTTTTTT. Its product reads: CASSQQRAGELFF.